This TCR beta chain is drawn from a study of blood T cell repertoires in COVID-19. Here immunoSEQ multiplex PCR was the method, and the copy in TCRdb shows in-frame clones only, minus some. This table has around 130,000 clones, more than 80% appearing once. Germline CDR1 MNHEY, CDR2 SVGAGI. This CDR3 comprises 11 residues. Trimming cost V 11 bases and J 13 bases; bases outside gene matches: 9. The origin of this receptor is a human donor in a cohort sampled during active COVID-19. Sequenced input: peripheral blood. The chain combines TRBV6-5 with TRBJ2-1; TRBD1 matches 9 bases. CDR3 protein: CAVHRGQDQFF. The CDR3 DNA reads TGTGCCGTGCACAGGGGGCAGGATCAGTTCTTC.